This TCR beta chain was sequenced for a study of molecular identifiers for immune sequencing clone quantification. TCRdb redid the calling of the PCR reads with MiXCR, one entry per CDR3 protein. The sample records under 600,000 distinct CDR3 sequences, over 20% being singletons. This CDR3 is built from 13 residues. CDR1 MNHEY and CDR2 SVGAGI come from the germline V gene. V gave up 5 bases and J gave up 4 bases; unmatched junction bases: 1. The sequence came from a human donor in good health. Some libraries in this study had Jurkat cell RNA spiked in. The V call is TRBV6-5, the J call TRBJ1-4; 7 nucleotides match TRBD1. Sequenced: naive CD8+ T cells from blood, with Jurkat cell RNA spiked in. Subset in this sample: FACS-sorted CD8+CD4-CCR7+CD45RA+ naive T cells. In nucleotides, the CDR3 is TGTGCCAGCAGTGGGACAGATAATGAAAAACTGTTTTTT. It yields the protein CASSGTDNEKLFF.